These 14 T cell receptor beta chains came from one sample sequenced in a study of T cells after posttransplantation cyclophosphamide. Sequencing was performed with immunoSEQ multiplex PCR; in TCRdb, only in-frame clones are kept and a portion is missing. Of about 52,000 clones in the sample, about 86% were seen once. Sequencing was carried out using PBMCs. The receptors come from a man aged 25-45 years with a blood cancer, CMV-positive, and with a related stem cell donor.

The CDR3 spells CASSLNTGGSAEAFF. The CDR3 region has the DNA TGCGCCAGCAGCTTAAATACAGGGGGAAGCGCTGAAGCTTTCTTT. The chain couples TRBV5-1 to TRBJ1-1; TRBD1 matches at 8 bases. The CDR3 sequence is 15 residues long. V was pared by 2 bases and J by 6 bases, with 9 bases of the junction left unmatched. The germline CDR1 and CDR2 sequences are SGHRS and YFSETQ.

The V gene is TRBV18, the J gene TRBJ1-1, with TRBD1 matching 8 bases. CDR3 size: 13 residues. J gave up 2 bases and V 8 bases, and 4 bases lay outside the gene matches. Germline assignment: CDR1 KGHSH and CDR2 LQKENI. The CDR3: CASLDRVNTEAFF. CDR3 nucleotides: TGTGCCAGCCTGGACAGGGTAAACACTGAAGCTTTCTTT.

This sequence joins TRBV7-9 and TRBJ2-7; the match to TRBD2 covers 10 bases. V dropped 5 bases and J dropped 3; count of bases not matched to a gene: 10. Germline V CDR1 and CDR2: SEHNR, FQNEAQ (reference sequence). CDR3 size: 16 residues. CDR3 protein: CASSPAASGGYYEQYF. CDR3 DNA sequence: TGTGCCAGCAGCCCCGCGGCTAGCGGGGGCTACTACGAGCAGTACTTC.

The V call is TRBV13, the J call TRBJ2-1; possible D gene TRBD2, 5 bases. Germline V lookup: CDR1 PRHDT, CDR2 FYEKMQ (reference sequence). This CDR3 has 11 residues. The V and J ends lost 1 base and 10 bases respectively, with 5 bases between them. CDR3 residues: CASSLAGEQFF. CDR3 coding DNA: TGTGCCAGCAGCTTAGCGGGAGAGCAGTTCTTC.

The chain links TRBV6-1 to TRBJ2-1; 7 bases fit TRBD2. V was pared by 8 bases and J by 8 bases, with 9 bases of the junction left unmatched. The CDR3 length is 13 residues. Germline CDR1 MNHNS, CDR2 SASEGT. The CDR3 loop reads CASVGRRGDEQFF. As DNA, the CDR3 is TGTGCCAGCGTCGGGAGGAGAGGTGATGAGCAGTTCTTC.

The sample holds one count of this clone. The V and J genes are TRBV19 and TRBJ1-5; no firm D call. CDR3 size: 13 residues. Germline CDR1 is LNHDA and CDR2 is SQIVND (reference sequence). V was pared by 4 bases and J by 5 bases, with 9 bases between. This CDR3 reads CASSSYGYQPQHF. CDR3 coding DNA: TGTGCCAGTAGTAGTTATGGCTATCAGCCCCAGCATTTT.

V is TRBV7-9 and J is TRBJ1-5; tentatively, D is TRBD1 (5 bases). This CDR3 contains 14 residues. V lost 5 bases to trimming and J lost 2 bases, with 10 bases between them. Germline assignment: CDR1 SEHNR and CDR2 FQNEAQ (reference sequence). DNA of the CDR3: TGTGCCAGCAGCGTCGACAGAGGCAATCAGCCCCAGCATTTT. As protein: CASSVDRGNQPQHF.

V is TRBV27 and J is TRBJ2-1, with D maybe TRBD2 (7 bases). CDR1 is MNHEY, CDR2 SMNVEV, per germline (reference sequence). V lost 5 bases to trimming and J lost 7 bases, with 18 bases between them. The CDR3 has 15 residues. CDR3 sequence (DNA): TGTGCCAGCAGTGCCCAGGGGAGGGCCGTGAATGAGCAGTTCTTC. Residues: CASSAQGRAVNEQFF.

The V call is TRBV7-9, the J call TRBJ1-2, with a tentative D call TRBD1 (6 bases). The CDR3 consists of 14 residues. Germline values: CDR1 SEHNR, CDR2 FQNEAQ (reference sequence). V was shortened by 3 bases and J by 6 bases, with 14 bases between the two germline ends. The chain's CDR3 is CASSLPGGDHGYTF. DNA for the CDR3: TGTGCCAGCAGCTTGCCGGGGGGCGACCATGGCTACACCTTC.

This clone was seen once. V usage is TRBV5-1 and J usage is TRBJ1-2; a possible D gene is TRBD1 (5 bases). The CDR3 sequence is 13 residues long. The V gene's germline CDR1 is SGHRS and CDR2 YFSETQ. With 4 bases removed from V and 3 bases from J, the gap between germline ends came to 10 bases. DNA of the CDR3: TGCGCCAGCAGCCTGACAGTCGACTATGGCTACACCTTC. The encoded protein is CASSLTVDYGYTF.

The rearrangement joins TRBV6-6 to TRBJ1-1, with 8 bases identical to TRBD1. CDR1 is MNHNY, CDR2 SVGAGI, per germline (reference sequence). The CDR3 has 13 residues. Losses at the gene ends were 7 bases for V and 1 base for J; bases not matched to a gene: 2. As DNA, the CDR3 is TGTGCCAGCATTGGGACAGGGAACACTGAAGCTTTCTTT. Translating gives CASIGTGNTEAFF.

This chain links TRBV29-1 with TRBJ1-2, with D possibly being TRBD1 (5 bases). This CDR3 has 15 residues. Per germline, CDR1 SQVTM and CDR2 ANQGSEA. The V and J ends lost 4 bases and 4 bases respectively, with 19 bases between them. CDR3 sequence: CSVAVTGSKSYGYTF. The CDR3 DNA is TGCAGCGTTGCTGTCACAGGATCCAAATCCTATGGCTACACCTTC.

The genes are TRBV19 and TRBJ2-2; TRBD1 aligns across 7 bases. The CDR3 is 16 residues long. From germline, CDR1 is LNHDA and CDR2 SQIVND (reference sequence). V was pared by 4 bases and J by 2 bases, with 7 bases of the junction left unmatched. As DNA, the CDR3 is TGTGCCAGTAGTACCTTCCGGGACAGCAACACCGGGGAGCTGTTTTTT. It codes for CASSTFRDSNTGELFF.

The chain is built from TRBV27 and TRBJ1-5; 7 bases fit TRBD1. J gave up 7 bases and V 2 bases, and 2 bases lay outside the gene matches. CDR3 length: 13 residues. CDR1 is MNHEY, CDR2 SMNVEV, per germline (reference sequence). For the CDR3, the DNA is TGTGCCAGCAGTTTAACAGGGGACCAGCCCCAGCATTTT. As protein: CASSLTGDQPQHF.